Each of the 12 T cell receptor beta chains below was sequenced from the same sample in a study of blood T cell repertoires in COVID-19. Profiling relied on immunoSEQ multiplex PCR, and the TCRdb table lists in-frame clones only, not all of them. The sample yields more than 85,000 clones, roughly 86% seen once. The specimen sequenced was peripheral blood. The receptors stem from a human donor in a cohort sampled during active COVID-19.

The chain links TRBV6-6 to TRBJ1-6; 12 positions match TRBD1. J lost 7 bases, V lost 7 bases, and 8 bases had no gene match. Germline CDR1 reads MNHNY; CDR2 reads SVGAGI (reference sequence). The CDR3 extends over 16 amino acids. CDR3 sequence reads: CASTPGQGASNSPLHF. CDR3 DNA sequence: TGTGCCAGCACCCCGGGACAGGGGGCTTCAAATTCACCCCTCCACTTT.

This chain joins TRBV7-2 and TRBJ2-5; D perhaps matches TRBD2 (6 bases). CDR1 is SGHTA and CDR2 is FQGNSA in the germline V gene. This CDR3 comprises 15 residues. V was shortened by 1 base and J by 6 bases, with 15 bases between the two germline ends. The CDR3 is CASSLDSGSSKTQYF. The CDR3 DNA sequence: TGTGCCAGCAGCTTAGATAGCGGATCCTCCAAGACCCAGTACTTC.

The chain uses TRBV7-2 and TRBJ1-2; no clear D. Trimming pared 0 bases from V and 6 bases from J, leaving 14 bases between. This CDR3 has 15 amino acids. The germline CDR1 and CDR2 sequences are SGHTA and FQGNSA. The CDR3 DNA sequence: TGTGCCAGCAGCTTAGCGATGGCAGATTCCAATGGCTACACCTTC. This encodes CASSLAMADSNGYTF. The full variable domain, completed using reference TRBV7-2 and TRBJ1-2, is GAGVSQSPSNKVTEKGKDVELRCDPISGHTALYWYRQSLGQGLEFLIYFQGNSAPDKSGLPSDRFSAERTGGSVSTLTIQRTQQEDSAVYLCASSLAMADSNGYTFGSGTRLTVV.

V usage is TRBV18 and J usage is TRBJ2-5; perhaps TRBD1 as D (5 bases). V was clipped by 1 base and J by 5 bases, with 5 bases between them. This CDR3 region has 12 residues. Per the germline V gene, CDR1 is KGHSH and CDR2 is LQKENI. The CDR3 is CASSPQGETQYF. In DNA form, the CDR3 reads TGTGCCAGCTCACCACAGGGGGAGACCCAGTACTTC.

The chain employs TRBV6-6 and TRBJ1-6; a possible D gene is TRBD1 (5 bases). The germline V and J ends were trimmed by 0 bases and 7 bases, with 7 bases remaining between them. The CDR3 has 14 amino acids. The germline V gene has CDR1 MNHNY and CDR2 SVGAGI (reference sequence). CDR3 nucleotide sequence: TGTGCCAGCAGTTACTCAGGGGAAAATTCACCCCTCCACTTT. This encodes CASSYSGENSPLHF.

The chain combines TRBV30 with TRBJ1-2; TRBD1 matches at 10 bases. The germline V gene encodes CDR1 GTSNPN and CDR2 SVGIG (reference sequence). CDR3 length: 13 residues. Germline trimming cut 5 bases from V and 4 bases from J; bases unmatched to any gene: 4. Here the CDR3 reads CAWDRGRGYGYTF. CDR3 in DNA: TGTGCCTGGGACAGGGGGCGAGGCTATGGCTACACCTTC.

The chain is built from TRBV5-4 and TRBJ2-3; 8 bases are shared with TRBD2. CDR1 and CDR2 (germline): SGHNT, YYREEE (reference sequence). The ends lost 4 bases at V and 3 bases at J; junction bases unmatched: 13. The CDR3 runs to 17 residues. The CDR3 sequence is CASSVYQRGFFTDTQYF. CDR3 sequence (DNA): TGTGCCAGCAGCGTGTACCAGCGGGGGTTTTTTACAGATACGCAGTATTTT.

The chain has TRBV19 and TRBJ2-7; the match to TRBD1 covers 7 bases. Germline V gene lookup returns CDR1 LNHDA and CDR2 SQIVND (reference sequence). The CDR3 covers 15 residues. V lost 4 bases and J lost 4; bases outside the gene matches: 10. CDR3 in amino acids: CASSRGHGTVYEQYF. In DNA form, the CDR3 reads TGTGCCAGTAGTAGGGGGCACGGGACAGTGTACGAGCAGTACTTC.

J is TRBJ2-5 and V is TRBV27; 7 bases are a match to TRBD1. Germline CDR1 and CDR2: MNHEY and SMNVEV (reference sequence). With 0 bases clipped from V and 10 bases from J, the junction kept 8 bases outside the gene matches. The CDR3 totals 14 residues. CDR3 bases: TGTGCCAGCAGTTTATCGGCGGCAGGGGGAGACCAGTACTTC. Translated, it gives CASSLSAAGGDQYF.

This chain uses TRBV27 with TRBJ2-2; D possibly corresponds to TRBD2 (5 bases). V lost 2 bases and J lost 4, with 8 bases in between. The CDR3 is 14 residues long. CDR1 is MNHEY, CDR2 SMNVEV, per germline (reference sequence). For the CDR3, the DNA is TGTGCCAGCAGTTTAAGCGGCAGCACCGGGGAGCTGTTTTTT. It is translated as CASSLSGSTGELFF.

The chain links TRBV12-5 to TRBJ1-6; 7 positions agree with TRBD1. The V segment lost 3 bases and the J segment 8 bases; nucleotides outside the gene matches: 4. Germline lookup yields CDR1 LGHNT and CDR2 FRNRAP. CDR3 length: 14 residues. CDR3 DNA: TGTGCTAGTGGTTTAGGGGACAGCCATTCACCCCTCCACTTT. As protein: CASGLGDSHSPLHF.

The genes are TRBV27 and TRBJ1-1; 9 bases match TRBD1. CDR3 length: 15 residues. Looked up from germline, CDR1 is MNHEY and CDR2 is SMNVEV (reference sequence). The ends lost 8 bases at V and 2 bases at J; junction bases unmatched: 9. The CDR3 region has the DNA TGTGCCAGCCGCCGGGACAGGGTGGGTAACACTGAAGCTTTCTTT. This gives the protein CASRRDRVGNTEAFF.